The TCR beta chain described here comes from a study of T-cell memory formation after mild COVID-19. The study's findings and limits: The finding that pre-infection memory included some responding clones suggested that cross-reactive memory joined.

TCRdb analysed the 5' RACE reads with MiXCR anew, one entry per CDR3 protein. Among about half a million distinct CDR3 sequences listed, 15% to 20% were seen once. Germline V gene sequence: CDR1 SGHRS, CDR2 YFSETQ. Trimming pared 3 bases from V and 4 bases from J, leaving 14 bases between. This CDR3 contains 14 residues. The count of this clonotype is one. The antigen is unknown. The V call is TRBV5-1, the J call TRBJ2-7, with D possibly TRBD1 on 5 matching bases. The clonotype comes from an adult woman who had mild COVID-19 (a few samples of this study predate the infection). Cell type and time point are not known. The specimen was PBMCs or a T cell subset sorted from them (not recorded which). DNA of the CDR3: TGCGCCAGCAGCTCGGGCAGGGCTCAGTACGAGCAGTACTTC. Encoded protein: CASSSGRAQYEQYF.